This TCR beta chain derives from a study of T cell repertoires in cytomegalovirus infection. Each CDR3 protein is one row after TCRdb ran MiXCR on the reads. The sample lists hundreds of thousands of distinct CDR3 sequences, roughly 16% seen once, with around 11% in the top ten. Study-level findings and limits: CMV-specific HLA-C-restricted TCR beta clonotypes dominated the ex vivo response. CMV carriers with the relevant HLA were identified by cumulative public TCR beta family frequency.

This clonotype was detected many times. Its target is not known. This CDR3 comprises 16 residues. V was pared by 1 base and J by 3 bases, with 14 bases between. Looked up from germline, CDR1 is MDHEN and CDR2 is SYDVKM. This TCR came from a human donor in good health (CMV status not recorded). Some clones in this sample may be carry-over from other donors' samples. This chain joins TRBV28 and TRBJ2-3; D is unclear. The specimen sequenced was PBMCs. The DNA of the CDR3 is TGTGCCAGCAGTTTATTCCCCTTAACCCAAACAGATACGCAGTATTTT. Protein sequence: CASSLFPLTQTDTQYF.